This TCR beta chain was recovered during a study of CD8 T cells in Susac syndrome. On this clonotype: Its antigen remains unknown.

RNA was extracted with the RNeasy kit, and a quantity of about 0.45 to 1 ug was reverse transcribed using random hexamers. The CDR3 of TCR beta was amplified by immunoSEQ multiplex PCR across 54 Vbeta and 13 Jbeta. TCRdb re-called the immunoSEQ multiplex PCR reads with MiXCR, one entry per CDR3 protein. Of roughly 130,000 distinct CDR3 sequences in the sample, nearly 95% were seen once. The CDR3 has 12 residues. CDR1 is KGHSH and CDR2 is LQKENI in the germline V gene. V lost 4 bases to trimming and J lost 1 base, with 1 base between them. Study observations and caveats: The TCR sequencing and HLA analysis in the study involved a relatively small number of individuals, as the study acknowledged.

This sequence originates from a human donor in good health. Material for sequencing was CD4+ T cells from PBMCs. The genes are TRBV18 and TRBJ2-2, with D unclear. CDR3: CASSLNTGELFF. In nucleotides, the CDR3 is TGTGCCAGCTCACTGAACACCGGGGAGCTGTTTTTT.